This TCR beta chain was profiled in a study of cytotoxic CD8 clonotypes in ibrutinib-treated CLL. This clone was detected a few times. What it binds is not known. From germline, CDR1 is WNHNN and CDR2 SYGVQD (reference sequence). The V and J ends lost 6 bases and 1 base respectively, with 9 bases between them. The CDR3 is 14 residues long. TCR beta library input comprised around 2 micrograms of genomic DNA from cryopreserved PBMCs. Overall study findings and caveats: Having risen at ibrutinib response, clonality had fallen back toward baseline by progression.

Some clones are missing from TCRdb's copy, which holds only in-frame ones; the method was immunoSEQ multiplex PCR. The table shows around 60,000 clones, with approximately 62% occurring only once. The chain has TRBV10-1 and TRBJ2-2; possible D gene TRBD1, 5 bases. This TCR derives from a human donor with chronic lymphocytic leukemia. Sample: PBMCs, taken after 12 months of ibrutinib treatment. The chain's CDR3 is CASSNRWNTGELFF. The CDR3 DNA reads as TGCGCCAGCAGCAACAGGTGGAACACCGGGGAGCTGTTTTTT.